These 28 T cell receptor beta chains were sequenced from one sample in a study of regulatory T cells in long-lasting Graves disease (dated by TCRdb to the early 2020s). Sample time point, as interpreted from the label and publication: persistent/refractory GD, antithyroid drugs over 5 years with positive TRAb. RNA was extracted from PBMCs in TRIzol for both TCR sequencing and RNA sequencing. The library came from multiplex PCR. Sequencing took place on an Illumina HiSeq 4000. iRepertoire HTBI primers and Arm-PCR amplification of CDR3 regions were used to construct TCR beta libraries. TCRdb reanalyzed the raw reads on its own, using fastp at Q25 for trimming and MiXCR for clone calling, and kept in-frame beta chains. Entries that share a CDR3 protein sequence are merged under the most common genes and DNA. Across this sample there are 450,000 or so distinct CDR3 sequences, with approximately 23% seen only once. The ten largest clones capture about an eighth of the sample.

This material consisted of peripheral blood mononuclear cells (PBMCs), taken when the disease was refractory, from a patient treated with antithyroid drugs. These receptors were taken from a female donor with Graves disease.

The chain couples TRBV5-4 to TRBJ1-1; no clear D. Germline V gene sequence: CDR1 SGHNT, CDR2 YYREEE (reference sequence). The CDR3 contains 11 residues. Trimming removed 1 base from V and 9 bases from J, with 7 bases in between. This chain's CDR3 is CASSLSGKAFF. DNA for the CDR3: TGTGCCAGCAGCTTGAGTGGGAAAGCTTTCTTT.

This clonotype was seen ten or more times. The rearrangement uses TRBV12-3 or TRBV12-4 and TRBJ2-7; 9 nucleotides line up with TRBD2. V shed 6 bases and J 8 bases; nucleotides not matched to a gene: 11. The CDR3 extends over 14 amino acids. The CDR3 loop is CASSTIAGVRKQYF. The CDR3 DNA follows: TGTGCCAGCAGCACCATAGCGGGAGTTCGTAAGCAGTACTTC.

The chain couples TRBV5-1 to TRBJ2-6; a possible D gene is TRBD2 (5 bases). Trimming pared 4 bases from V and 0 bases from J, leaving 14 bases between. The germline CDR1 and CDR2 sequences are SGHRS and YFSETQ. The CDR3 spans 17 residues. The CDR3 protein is CASSVGGLSSGANVLTF. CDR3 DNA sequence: TGCGCCAGCAGCGTCGGCGGGCTTTCCTCTGGGGCCAACGTCCTGACTTTC.

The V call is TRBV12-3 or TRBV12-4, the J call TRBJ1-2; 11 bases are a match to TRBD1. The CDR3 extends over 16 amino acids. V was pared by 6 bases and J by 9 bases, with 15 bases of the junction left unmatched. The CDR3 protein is CASSLGQGAELIRYTF. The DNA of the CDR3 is TGTGCCAGCAGCCTAGGACAGGGGGCGGAACTGATCCGCTACACCTTC.

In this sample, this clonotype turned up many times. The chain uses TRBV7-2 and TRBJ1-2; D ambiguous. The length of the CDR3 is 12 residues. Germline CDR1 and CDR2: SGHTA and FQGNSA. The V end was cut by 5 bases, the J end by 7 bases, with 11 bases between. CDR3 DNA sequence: TGTGCCAGCAGCGTCGGGATCGGTGGCTACACCTTC. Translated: CASSVGIGGYTF.

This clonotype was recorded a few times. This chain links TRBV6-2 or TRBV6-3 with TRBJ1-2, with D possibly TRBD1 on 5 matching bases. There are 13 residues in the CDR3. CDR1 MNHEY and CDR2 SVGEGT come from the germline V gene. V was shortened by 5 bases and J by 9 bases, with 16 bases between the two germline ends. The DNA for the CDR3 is TGTGCCAGCAGTGTCCCGGGGACGGGCAGCTACACCTTC. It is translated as CASSVPGTGSYTF.

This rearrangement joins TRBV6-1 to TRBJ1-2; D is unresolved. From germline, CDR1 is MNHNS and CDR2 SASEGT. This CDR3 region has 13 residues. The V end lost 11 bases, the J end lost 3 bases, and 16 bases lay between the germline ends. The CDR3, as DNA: TGTGCCGGCAACCCGGCGGAGTACTATGGCTACACCTTC. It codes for CAGNPAEYYGYTF.

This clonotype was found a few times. The DNA of the CDR3 is TGTGCCAGCAGTGATTGGGGAAATGAAAAACTGTTTTTT. Protein product: CASSDWGNEKLFF. The chain employs TRBV6-1 and TRBJ1-4; D remains unclear. CDR1 and CDR2 (germline): MNHNS, SASEGT. The CDR3 spans 13 residues. V lost 3 bases and J lost 5, with 7 bases in between.

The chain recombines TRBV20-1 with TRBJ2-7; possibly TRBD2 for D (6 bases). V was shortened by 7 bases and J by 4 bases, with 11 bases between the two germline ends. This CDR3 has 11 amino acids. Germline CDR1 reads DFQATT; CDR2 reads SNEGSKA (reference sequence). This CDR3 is CSGSGGYEQYF. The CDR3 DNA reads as TGCAGTGGCTCTGGGGGGTACGAGCAGTACTTC.

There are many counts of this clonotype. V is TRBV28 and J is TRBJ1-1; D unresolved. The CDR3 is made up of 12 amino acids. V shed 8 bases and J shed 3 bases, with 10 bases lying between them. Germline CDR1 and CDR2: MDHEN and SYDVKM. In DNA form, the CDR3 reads TGTGCCAGCGGAAGAATCGACACTGAAGCTTTCTTT. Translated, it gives CASGRIDTEAFF.

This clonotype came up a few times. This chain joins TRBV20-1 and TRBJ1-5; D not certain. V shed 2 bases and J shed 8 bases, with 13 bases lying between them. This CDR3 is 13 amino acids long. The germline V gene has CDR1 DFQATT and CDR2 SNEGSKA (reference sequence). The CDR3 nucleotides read TGCAGTGCTAGATTTAAGGCATGGGAGCCCCAGCATTTT. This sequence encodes CSARFKAWEPQHF.

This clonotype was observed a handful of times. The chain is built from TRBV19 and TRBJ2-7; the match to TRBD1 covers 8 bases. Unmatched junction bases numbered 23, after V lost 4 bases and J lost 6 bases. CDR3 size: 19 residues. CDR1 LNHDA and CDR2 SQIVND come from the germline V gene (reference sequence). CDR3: CASSKRAGTGRGDSPEQYF. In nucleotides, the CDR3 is TGTGCCAGTAGTAAGCGGGCGGGGACAGGCAGGGGGGACTCCCCCGAGCAGTACTTC.

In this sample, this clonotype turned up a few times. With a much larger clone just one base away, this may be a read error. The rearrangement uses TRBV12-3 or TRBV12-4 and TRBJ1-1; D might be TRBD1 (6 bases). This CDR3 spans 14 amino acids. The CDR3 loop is CASRTGRMNTEALF. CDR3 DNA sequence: TGTGCCAGCCGTACAGGGAGGATGAACACTGAAGCTCTCTTT.

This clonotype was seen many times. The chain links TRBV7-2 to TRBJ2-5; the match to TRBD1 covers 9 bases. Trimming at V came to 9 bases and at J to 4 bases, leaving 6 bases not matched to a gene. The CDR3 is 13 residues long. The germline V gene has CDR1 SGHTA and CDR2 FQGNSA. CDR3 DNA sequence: TGTGCCAGTTCGACAGGGGGGGGAGAGACCCAGTACTTC. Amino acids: CASSTGGGETQYF. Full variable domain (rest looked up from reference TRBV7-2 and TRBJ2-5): GAGVSQSPSNKVTEKGKDVELRCDPISGHTALYWYRQSLGQGLEFLIYFQGNSAPDKSGLPSDRFSAERTGGSVSTLTIQRTQQEDSAVYLCASSTGGGETQYFGPGTRLLVL.

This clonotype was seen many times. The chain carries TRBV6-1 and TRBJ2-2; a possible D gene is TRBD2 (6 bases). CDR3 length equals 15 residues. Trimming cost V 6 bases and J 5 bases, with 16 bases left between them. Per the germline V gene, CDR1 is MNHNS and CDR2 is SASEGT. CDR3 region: CASSWRGARTGELFF. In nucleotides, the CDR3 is TGTGCCAGCAGCTGGAGGGGAGCGAGGACCGGGGAGCTGTTTTTT.

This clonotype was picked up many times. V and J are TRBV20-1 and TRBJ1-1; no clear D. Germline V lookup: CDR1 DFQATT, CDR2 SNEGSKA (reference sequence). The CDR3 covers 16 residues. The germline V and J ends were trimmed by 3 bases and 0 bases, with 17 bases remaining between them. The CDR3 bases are TGCAGTGCTAGGGAGCCGTGGAACACCATGAACACTGAAGCTTTCTTT. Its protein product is CSAREPWNTMNTEAFF.

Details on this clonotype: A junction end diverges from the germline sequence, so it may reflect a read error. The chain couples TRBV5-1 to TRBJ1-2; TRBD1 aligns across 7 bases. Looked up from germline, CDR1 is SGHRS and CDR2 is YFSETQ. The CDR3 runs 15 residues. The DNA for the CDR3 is TGTGCCAGCAGCTTAACGTTGGGACAGAACTATGGCTACACCTTC. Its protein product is CASSLTLGQNYGYTF.

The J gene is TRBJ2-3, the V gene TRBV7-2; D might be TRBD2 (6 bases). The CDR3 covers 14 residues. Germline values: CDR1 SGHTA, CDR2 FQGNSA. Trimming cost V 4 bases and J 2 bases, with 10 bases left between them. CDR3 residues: CASSSGLYTDTQYF. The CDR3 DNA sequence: TGTGCCAGCAGCTCGGGACTTTACACAGATACGCAGTATTTT.

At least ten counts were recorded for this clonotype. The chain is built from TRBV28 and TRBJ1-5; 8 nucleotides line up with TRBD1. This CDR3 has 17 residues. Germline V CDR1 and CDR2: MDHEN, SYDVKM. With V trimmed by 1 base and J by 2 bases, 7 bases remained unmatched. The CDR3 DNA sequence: TGTGCCAGCAGTTTATTACAGGGGGTAGGGGGCAATCAGCCCCAGCATTTT. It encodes CASSLLQGVGGNQPQHF. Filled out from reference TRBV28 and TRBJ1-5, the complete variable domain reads DVKVTQSSRYLVKRTGEKVFLECVQDMDHENMFWYRQDPGLGLRLIYFSYDVKMKEKGDIPEGYSVSREKKERFSLILESASTNQTSMYLCASSLLQGVGGNQPQHFGDGTRLSIL.

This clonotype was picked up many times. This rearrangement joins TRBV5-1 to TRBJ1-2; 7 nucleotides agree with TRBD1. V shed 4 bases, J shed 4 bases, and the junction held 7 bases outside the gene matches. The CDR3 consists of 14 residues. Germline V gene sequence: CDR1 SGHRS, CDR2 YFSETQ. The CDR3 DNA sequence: TGCGCCAGCAGCCTGACAGGGACTACCTATGGCTACACCTTC. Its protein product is CASSLTGTTYGYTF.

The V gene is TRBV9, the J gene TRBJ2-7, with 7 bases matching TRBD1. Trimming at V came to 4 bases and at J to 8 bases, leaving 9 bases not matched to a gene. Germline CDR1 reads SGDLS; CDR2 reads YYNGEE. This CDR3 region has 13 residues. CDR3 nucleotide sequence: TGTGCCAGCAGCCTAGGGGGCCTGGGACAGCAGTACTTC. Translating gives CASSLGGLGQQYF.

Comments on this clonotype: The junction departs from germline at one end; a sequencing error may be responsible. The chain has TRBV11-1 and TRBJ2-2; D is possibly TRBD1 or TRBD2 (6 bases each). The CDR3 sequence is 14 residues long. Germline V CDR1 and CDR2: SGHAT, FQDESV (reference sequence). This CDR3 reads CASRSLRGGGGLFF. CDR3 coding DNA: TGTGCCAGCAGGTCTTTACGGGGAGGAGGGGGGCTGTTTTTT. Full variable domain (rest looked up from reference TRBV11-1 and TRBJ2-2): EAEVAQSPRYKITEKSQAVAFWCDPISGHATLYWYRQILGQGPELLVQFQDESVVDDSQLPKDRFSAERLKGVDSTLKIQPAELGDSAMYLCASRSLRGGGGLFFGEGSRLTVL.

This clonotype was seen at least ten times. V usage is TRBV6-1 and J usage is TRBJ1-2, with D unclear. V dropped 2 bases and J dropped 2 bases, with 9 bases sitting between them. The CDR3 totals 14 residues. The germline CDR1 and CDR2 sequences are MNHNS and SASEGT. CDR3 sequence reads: CASSETGENYGYTF. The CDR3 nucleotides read TGTGCCAGCAGTGAAACCGGGGAAAACTATGGCTACACCTTC.

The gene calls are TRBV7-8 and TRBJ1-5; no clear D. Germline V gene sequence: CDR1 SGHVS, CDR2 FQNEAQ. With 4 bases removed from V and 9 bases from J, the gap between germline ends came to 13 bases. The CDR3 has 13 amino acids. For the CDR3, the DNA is TGTGCCAGCAGCTCATCGGCCCAAGGGCCCCAGCATTTT. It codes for CASSSSAQGPQHF.

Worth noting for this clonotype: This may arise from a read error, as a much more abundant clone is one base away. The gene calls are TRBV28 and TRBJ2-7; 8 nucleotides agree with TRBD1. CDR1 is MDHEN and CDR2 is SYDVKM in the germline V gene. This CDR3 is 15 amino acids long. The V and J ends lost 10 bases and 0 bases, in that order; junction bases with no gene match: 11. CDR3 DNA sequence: TGTGCCAACAGCCGGGGACAGGAGCTCTCCTACGAGCAGTACTTC. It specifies CANSRGQELSYEQYF.

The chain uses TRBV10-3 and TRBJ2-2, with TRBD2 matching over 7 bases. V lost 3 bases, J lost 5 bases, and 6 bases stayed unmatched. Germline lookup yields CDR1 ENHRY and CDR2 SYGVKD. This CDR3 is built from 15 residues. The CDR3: CAISESLAVTGELFF. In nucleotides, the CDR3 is TGTGCCATCAGTGAATCTCTAGCGGTAACCGGGGAGCTGTTTTTT.

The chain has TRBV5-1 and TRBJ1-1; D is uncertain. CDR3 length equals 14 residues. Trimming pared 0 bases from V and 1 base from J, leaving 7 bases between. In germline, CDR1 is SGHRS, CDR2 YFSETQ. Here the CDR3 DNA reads TGCGCCAGCAGCTTGGGACATGAGAACACTGAAGCTTTCTTT. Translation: CASSLGHENTEAFF.

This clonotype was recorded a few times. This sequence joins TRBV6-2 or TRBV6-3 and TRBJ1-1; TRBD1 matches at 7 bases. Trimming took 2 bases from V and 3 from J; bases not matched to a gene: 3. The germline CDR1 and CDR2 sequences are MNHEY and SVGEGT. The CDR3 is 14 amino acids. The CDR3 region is CASSYDREDTEAFF. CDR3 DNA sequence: TGTGCCAGCAGTTACGACAGGGAAGACACTGAAGCTTTCTTT.